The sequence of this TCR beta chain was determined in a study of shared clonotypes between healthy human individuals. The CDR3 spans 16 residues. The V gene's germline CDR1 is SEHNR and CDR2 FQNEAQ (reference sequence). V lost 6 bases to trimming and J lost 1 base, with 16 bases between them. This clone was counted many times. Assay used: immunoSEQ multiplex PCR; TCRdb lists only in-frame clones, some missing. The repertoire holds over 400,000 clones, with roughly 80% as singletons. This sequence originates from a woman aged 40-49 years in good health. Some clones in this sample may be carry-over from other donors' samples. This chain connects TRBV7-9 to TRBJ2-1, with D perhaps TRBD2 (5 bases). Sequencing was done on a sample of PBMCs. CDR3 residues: CASSYPHGGSYNEQFF. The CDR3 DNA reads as TGTGCCAGCAGTTACCCTCACGGAGGTTCCTACAATGAGCAGTTCTTC.